The TCR beta chain under discussion was sequenced for a study of PD-1 blockade in classical Hodgkin lymphoma (dated by TCRdb to 2020 to 2021). As for the study more broadly: Nivolumab dosing was 3 mg/kg intravenously every 2 weeks, continuing until either disease progression or unacceptable toxicity. To define a peripheral blood immune signature of response to PD-1 blockade in classical Hodgkin lymphoma, the study combined TCR beta sequencing with CyTOF. Study-wide conclusions, independent of this receptor: CD4+ but not CD8+ TCR diversity rose significantly by C4D1 (p=0.0027 vs p=0.16), most apparent in complete responders (p=0.02). Only a single clinical trial cohort was studied, and what caused the repertoire differences, possibly disease activity or prior therapy, remained undefined. Lower diversity was seen in patients whose nivolumab began less than 1 year after ASCT, and these patients were left out of later analyses so that immune reconstitution would not confound the results. Baseline TCR diversity was reported as lower in newly diagnosed patients than in healthy donors, and lower still in relapsed/refractory patients. Baseline diversity similar to that of newly diagnosed patients was observed in trial patients achieving complete response, whereas significantly lower diversity was observed in partial responders and progressors.

The Qiagen DNeasy kit was used to extract genomic DNA both from unsorted PBMCs and from the negatively selected CD4+ and CD8+ fractions. TCR beta CDR3 regions were amplified by immunoSEQ multiplex PCR using primers annealing to V and J segments. Amplification bias was minimized using a synthetic immune receptor repertoire, and residual bias was removed computationally after sequencing. As for the authors' bioinformatics: Repertoire diversity was quantified as the Shannon entropy index using custom Python scripts. Unsorted, CD4+ and CD8+ repertoires were analyzed separately, except in combined analyses where CD4+ and CD8+ sequences were merged in silico. A clone counted as expanded when the clone's frequency after treatment rose at least 2-fold relative to C1D1, and clones undetected at baseline were given a pseudocount of 0.5. Clones with 0 or 1 copy at C1D1 were classified as singleton clones, and clones with 2 or more copies were classified as non-singleton clones. Clones expanded in unsorted samples were annotated as CD4+, CD8+ or unknown by matching protein sequences in sorted samples from the same patient. Wilcoxon tests on paired samples were used to test diversity changes from C1D1 to C4D1. The table was pulled from immuneACCESS by TCRdb, which kept in-frame rearrangements only. Such tables lose some clones; where checked, under half of the loss comes from unresolved V genes, and the rest has no known cause. Clonal size and the V and J genes are those of that table, whereas D and trimming came from the DNA. This sample has about 64,000 clones in its table, and about 90% of those were observed once. Approximately 10% of the sample goes to the ten largest clones.

The germline V end is reduced by 5 bases and the J end by 12 bases; junction bases left unmatched: 10. The CDR3 contains 13 residues, cysteine and phenylalanine counted. Only the CDR3 region is kept as DNA, spanning 39 bases read in frame from base 1. The germline V gene (reference sequence) gives CDR1 as MNHEY and CDR2 as SMNVEV. The time point label of this sample denotes: cycle 4 day 1 (C4D1), after less than 7 weeks of nivolumab. Every trial patient had relapsed following autologous stem cell transplantation, and prior brentuximab vedotin exposure was what differed among cohorts A, B and C. A total of over 55 patients with relapsed/refractory classical Hodgkin lymphoma made up the trial cohort, and each patient's best overall response was complete response, partial response or progressive disease. Single-agent nivolumab was administered to trial patients in the multi-cohort phase II CheckMate 205 trial. An independent review committee assessed best overall response by applying the 2007 International Working Group response criteria. Trial PBMCs were collected just before the start of nivolumab (C1D1) and during therapy at cycle 2 day 1 and cycle 4 day 1. Peripheral blood was collected in 8 mL Vacutainer Cell Preparation Tubes, from which PBMCs were isolated by centrifugation and then cryopreserved.

A word on this clone: Its antigen remains unidentified. Base qualities are not recorded, but no much larger clone differs from it by a single base.

This chain is built from TRBV27 and TRBJ2-1; TRBD1 fits 7 bases in the junction. This receptor was identified in a human donor with classical Hodgkin lymphoma. The sequences come from peripheral blood mononuclear cells (PBMCs), collected before the fourth cycle of nivolumab. The CDR3 reads as follows: CASSTGQQVVQFF. The DNA reads TGTGCCAGCAGTACGGGACAGCAAGTTGTGCAGTTCTTC.